This TCR beta chain was captured in a study of blood T cell repertoires in COVID-19. Study-wide background: There were acute and convalescent COVID-19 samples, and they came from the United States, Italy and Spain. Nucleic acid was either cDNA or gDNA, and it came from T cells, B-cell-depleted T cells, or PBMCs.

Per the original methods: Counts of nucleated cells, estimated from reference gene primer amplification, were obtained. Profiled with immunoSEQ multiplex PCR; TCRdb holds only in-frame clones, not every one. V and J calls and clone size follow that table, whereas D and trimming were derived from the DNA. This sample has around 140,000 clones, with about 91% found just once. After removal of 2 bases from V and 4 bases from J, the junction contained 9 bases not matched to a gene. The CDR3 totals 18 residues. From germline, CDR1 is MNHEY and CDR2 SVGEGT. The sequencing sample was made of peripheral blood. V is TRBV6-2 or TRBV6-3 and J is TRBJ2-5, with 14 bases identical to TRBD2. This receptor was taken from a human donor in a cohort sampled during active COVID-19. The CDR3: CASSYRLAGGREGETQYF. The CDR3 DNA reads TGTGCCAGCAGTTACAGACTAGCGGGGGGGCGAGAGGGAGAGACCCAGTACTTC.